The T cell receptor beta chain under discussion was sequenced for a study of blood T cell repertoires in COVID-19. Overall study context: The United States, Italy and Spain were the sources of the acute and convalescent COVID-19 samples. PBMCs, B-cell-depleted T cells, or T cells provided the cDNA or gDNA that made up the material.

Per the authors' pipeline: How many nucleated cells were present was estimated from reference gene primer amplification. TCRdb's table, derived via immunoSEQ multiplex PCR, lists solely in-frame clones and lacks some. D and trimming were read from the DNA, whereas the V and J calls and clone size are those reported in that table. Here the sample spans some 140,000 clones, roughly 89% being singletons. Trimming left V 2 bases short and J 0 bases short, with 10 bases between. CDR3 length equals 15 residues. Germline CDR1 and CDR2: MNHEY and SVGEGT. Sequencing was performed on peripheral blood. The chain joins TRBV6-2 or TRBV6-3 to TRBJ1-2; D call uncertain. The clonotype comes from a man in his forties or fifties with acute or convalescent COVID-19. The CDR3 nucleotides are TGTGCCAGCAGTTACGGCAGCGAAACTAACTATGGCTACACCTTC. As protein: CASSYGSETNYGYTF.